What follows is one T cell receptor (beta chain) and its context. Its cognate antigen is unknown. This entry is derived from a study of cytotoxic CD8 clonotypes in ibrutinib-treated CLL. Overall study context: Approximately 25 partial and 2 complete responses; at median approximately 68 months, about 14 remitted, roughly 12 progressed. Overall study results and limits: Public clonotypes were seen rarely and were contracted or stable on treatment. Clonality showed a rise at ibrutinib response that reversed toward baseline at progression.

Method: immunoSEQ multiplex PCR; TCRdb's copy keeps in-frame clones and lacks some. In the table there are 40,000 to 60,000 clones, around half of which are singletons. CDR3 length equals 15 residues. V was clipped by 3 bases and J by 1 base, with 14 bases between them. The germline V gene has CDR1 SGHRS and CDR2 YFSETQ. The source of this sequence is a human donor with chronic lymphocytic leukemia. V usage is TRBV5-1 and J usage is TRBJ2-7, with D perhaps matching TRBD1 (5 bases). Material: PBMCs, obtained after 12 months of ibrutinib treatment. CDR3: CASSSREYRSYEQYF. DNA for the CDR3: TGCGCCAGCAGCTCCAGGGAATATAGGTCCTACGAGCAGTACTTC.